These 21 T cell receptor beta chains originate from one sample sequenced in a study of T-cell reconstitution after alpha-beta-depleted transplantation in children. TCRbeta library construction was performed incorporating unique molecular identifiers. TCRdb reprocessed the PCR reads with MiXCR, giving one entry per CDR3 protein. This sample carries almost 250,000 distinct CDR3 sequences, roughly 25% of them seen once, and the ten largest clones take over 2.5%. Sequences were derived from PBMCs, sampled before TCRalphabeta/CD19-depleted stem cell transplant. The origin of the receptors is a girl aged 2 to 9 with Fanconi anemia, due to receive a stem cell transplant.

This clonotype was seen repeatedly, ten times or more. The rearrangement joins TRBV5-1 to TRBJ1-5; 8 bases agree with TRBD1. V shed 5 bases, J shed 3 bases, and the junction held 7 bases outside the gene matches. The CDR3 contains 15 residues. CDR1 SGHRS and CDR2 YFSETQ come from the germline V gene. The CDR3 sequence is CASRPLTGDNQPQHF. CDR3 sequence (DNA): TGCGCCAGCAGACCGTTGACAGGGGACAATCAGCCCCAGCATTTT.

Of note for this clonotype: A much bigger clone sits one base away, suggesting this may be a read error. Without the conserved terminal phenylalanine or tryptophan, this CDR3 likely stems from a read error. This rearrangement joins TRBV29-1 to TRBJ1-1; a possible D gene is TRBD1 (5 bases). The CDR3 extends over 15 amino acids. Germline V lookup: CDR1 SQVTM, CDR2 ANQGSEA. The ends were cut back, 1 base at V and 0 bases at J, with 12 bases in the middle. The CDR3 sequence is CSVEGRGPLNTEAFY. The CDR3 bases are TGCAGCGTTGAAGGGAGGGGTCCGTTGAACACTGAAGCTTTCTAT.

This clonotype was counted at least ten times. V gene TRBV29-1 combines with J gene TRBJ2-1; 9 bases agree with TRBD1. V gave up 6 bases and J gave up 7 bases; unmatched junction bases: 7. CDR1 is SQVTM and CDR2 is ANQGSEA in the germline V gene. The CDR3 is 13 amino acids. The CDR3 here is CSVAGTGRNEQFF. The DNA for the CDR3 is TGCAGCGTGGCCGGGACAGGGCGGAATGAGCAGTTCTTC.

This clonotype was counted ten times or more. This chain links TRBV12-3 or TRBV12-4 with TRBJ1-2; D may be TRBD1 (5 bases). Deletions cut 4 bases from V and 6 bases from J, with 15 bases between. The CDR3 totals 14 residues. The CDR3 loop is CASSSRGVGHGYTF. DNA for the CDR3: TGTGCCAGCAGTTCCCGGGGCGTGGGTCATGGCTACACCTTC.

In its sample, this clonotype was seen many times. The J gene is TRBJ2-3, the V gene TRBV12-3 or TRBV12-4; 7 bases are a match to TRBD1. This CDR3 is 15 amino acids long. Trimming took 6 bases from V and 5 from J; bases not matched to a gene: 11. In DNA, the CDR3 is TGTGCCAGCAGACCCTGGGACAGCCAAGGAGATACGCAGTATTTT. Its protein is CASRPWDSQGDTQYF.

The chain joins TRBV6-5 to TRBJ2-5; 8 nucleotides match TRBD1. CDR1 is MNHEY, CDR2 SVGAGI, per germline. V was pared by 4 bases and J by 5 bases, with 6 bases of the junction left unmatched. The CDR3 contains 14 residues. The CDR3 DNA reads TGTGCCAGCAGTTCTCCAGGGGGCGGTGAGACCCAGTACTTC. Protein: CASSSPGGGETQYF.

This clonotype appeared many times. The rearrangement joins TRBV12-3 or TRBV12-4 to TRBJ2-1; D gene uncertain. V was trimmed by 6 bases and J by 5 bases, leaving 11 bases between them. The CDR3 contains 13 residues. CDR3 in DNA: TGTGCCAGCAGCCCGCGCGAACACAATGAGCAGTTCTTC. Protein sequence: CASSPREHNEQFF.

This clonotype has ten or more counts. The V call is TRBV2, the J call TRBJ2-5, with D possibly matching TRBD2 (5 bases). The CDR3 is 14 amino acids. Trimming shortened V by 6 bases and J by 0 bases, and 11 bases separated the two germline ends. The germline CDR1 and CDR2 sequences are SNHLY and FYNNEI. The chain's CDR3 is CASSLGEYQETQYF. The CDR3 bases are TGTGCCAGCAGCCTTGGGGAGTACCAAGAGACCCAGTACTTC.

Ten or more counts support this clonotype. The chain links TRBV12-3 or TRBV12-4 to TRBJ2-1, with D hard to call. Trimming cost V 3 bases and J 5 bases, with 8 bases left between them. This CDR3 contains 13 residues. The CDR3 DNA reads as TGTGCCAGCAGTTTGGGTCGTGACAATGAGCAGTTCTTC. Its translation is CASSLGRDNEQFF.

The chain has TRBV18 and TRBJ2-7; D possibly corresponds to TRBD2 (6 bases). The CDR3 sequence is 14 residues long. Germline CDR1 KGHSH, CDR2 LQKENI. Trimming took 1 base from V and 0 from J, leaving 7 bases between them. The CDR3 protein is CASSPQTSSYEQYF. The CDR3 DNA follows: TGTGCCAGCTCACCACAGACTAGCTCCTACGAGCAGTACTTC.

This clonotype was seen more than once but under ten times. The CDR3: CSVAVLEGQGAADTQYF. As DNA, the CDR3 is TGCAGCGTTGCAGTATTGGAGGGACAGGGGGCCGCAGATACGCAGTATTTT. V is TRBV29-1 and J is TRBJ2-3, with TRBD1 matching 12 bases. The CDR3 runs 17 residues. The germline V gene has CDR1 SQVTM and CDR2 ANQGSEA. V shed 4 bases and J 4 bases; nucleotides not matched to a gene: 12.

This clonotype appeared a few times. This chain uses TRBV7-2 with TRBJ1-2; D possibly corresponds to TRBD1 (6 bases). CDR1 is SGHTA and CDR2 is FQGNSA in the germline V gene. The CDR3 runs to 16 residues. Trimming cost V 4 bases and J 5 bases, with 20 bases left between them. The CDR3, as DNA: TGTGCCAGCAGCTCAATGGGGCAGGGGAGAACGTATGGCTACACCTTC. Its translation is CASSSMGQGRTYGYTF. Full variable domain (missing parts from reference TRBV7-2 and TRBJ1-2): GAGVSQSPSNKVTEKGKDVELRCDPISGHTALYWYRQSLGQGLEFLIYFQGNSAPDKSGLPSDRFSAERTGGSVSTLTIQRTQQEDSAVYLCASSSMGQGRTYGYTFGSGTRLTVV.

The chain has TRBV20-1 and TRBJ2-2; no clear D gene. The length of the CDR3 is 16 residues. Germline CDR1 reads DFQATT; CDR2 reads SNEGSKA (reference sequence). Between the trimmed V and J ends, which lost 0 bases and 0 bases, there was a span of 11 bases. For the CDR3, the DNA is TGCAGTGCTAGAGATTTGAACAGCCCGAACACCGGGGAGCTGTTTTTT. It codes for CSARDLNSPNTGELFF.

At least ten counts were recorded for this clonotype. The chain joins TRBV28 to TRBJ2-5, with D maybe TRBD2 (5 bases). Trimming took 2 bases from V and 6 from J, leaving 22 bases between them. Germline values: CDR1 MDHEN, CDR2 SYDVKM. CDR3 size: 17 residues. CDR3 sequence reads: CASSLLLTRGSGQTQYF. The CDR3 DNA reads TGTGCCAGCAGTTTACTCCTAACTCGGGGAAGTGGACAGACCCAGTACTTC.

This clonotype was observed a few times. The chain has TRBV10-3 and TRBJ2-1; TRBD1 is a possible D gene (6 bases). Germline V gene data show CDR1 as ENHRY and CDR2 as SYGVKD. The CDR3 runs 16 residues. Deletions cut 3 bases from V and 0 bases from J, with 12 bases between. The CDR3 nucleotides read TGTGCCATCAGTGATCCGGACAGAAGCTCCTACAATGAGCAGTTCTTC. It encodes CAISDPDRSSYNEQFF.

The J gene is TRBJ2-7, the V gene TRBV5-1; D gene unclear. The CDR3 is 14 residues long. V was trimmed by 0 bases and J by 2 bases, leaving 9 bases between them. CDR1 SGHRS and CDR2 YFSETQ come from the germline V gene. CDR3 protein: CASSLALQTYEQYF. Here the CDR3 DNA reads TGCGCCAGCAGCTTGGCCCTTCAGACCTACGAGCAGTACTTC.

The chain uses TRBV7-9 and TRBJ2-7, with 7 bases identical to TRBD1. Germline V gives CDR1 SEHNR, CDR2 FQNEAQ (reference sequence). The length of the CDR3 is 16 residues. J was trimmed by 0 bases and V by 3 bases; bases with no gene match: 8. The CDR3 DNA sequence: TGTGCCAGCAGCTTCAACCTGGGACAGAACTCCTACGAGCAGTACTTC. It codes for CASSFNLGQNSYEQYF. The full variable domain, completed using reference TRBV7-9 and TRBJ2-7, is DTGVSQNPRHKITKRGQNVTFRCDPISEHNRLYWYRQTLGQGPEFLTYFQNEAQLEKSRLLSDRFSAERPKGSFSTLEIQRTEQGDSAMYLCASSFNLGQNSYEQYFGPGTRLTVT.

This clonotype was counted many times. The V gene is TRBV20-1, the J gene TRBJ2-1, with 9 bases matching TRBD2. Germline V lookup: CDR1 DFQATT, CDR2 SNEGSKA (reference sequence). The V segment lost 6 bases and the J segment 7 bases; nucleotides outside the gene matches: 16. This CDR3 comprises 16 residues. DNA for the CDR3: TGCAGTGCCGAAAGGACCGCGGGAGGGCCTTTAAATGAGCAGTTCTTC. It codes for CSAERTAGGPLNEQFF.

This clonotype was counted many times. V gene TRBV5-1 combines with J gene TRBJ2-1; a weak D match, TRBD2 (5 bases). Trimming took 0 bases from V and 4 from J, leaving 11 bases between them. The CDR3 totals 15 residues. In germline, CDR1 is SGHRS, CDR2 YFSETQ. The CDR3 DNA reads as TGCGCCAGCAGCTTGGTCGGTAGCGCGTACAATGAGCAGTTCTTC. It yields the protein CASSLVGSAYNEQFF.

This chain connects TRBV7-8 to TRBJ2-7, with a possible D match to TRBD2 (5 bases). The V end was cut by 5 bases, the J end by 5 bases, with 19 bases between. CDR1 and CDR2 (germline): SGHVS, FQNEAQ. This CDR3 comprises 15 residues. The CDR3 region has the DNA TGTGCCAGCAGCCAGATAGCGTCGGTTTTTAACGAGCAGTACTTC. Translation gives CASSQIASVFNEQYF.

In this sample, this clonotype turned up a few times. The chain carries TRBV29-1 and TRBJ2-7, with a possible D match to TRBD1 (6 bases). This CDR3 comprises 12 residues. The V gene's germline CDR1 is SQVTM and CDR2 ANQGSEA. Trimming shortened V by 4 bases and J by 2 bases, and 9 bases separated the two germline ends. For the CDR3, the DNA is TGCAGCGTTGTACAGGGTCCCTACGAGCAGTACTTC. Residues: CSVVQGPYEQYF.